Below are 9 T cell receptor beta chains sequenced from a single sample in a study of tumor and adjacent non-tumor tissue in lung cancer. The template was RNA from unsorted bulk tissue. Distant lung tissue was collected more than 3 cm away from the tumor edge. TCRbeta libraries were built with three rounds of nested PCR, modified from ARM-PCR. TCRdb analysed the multiplex PCR reads with MiXCR anew, one entry per CDR3 protein. The table lists tens of thousands of distinct CDR3 sequences, roughly two thirds of them singletons. Sequencing was performed on distant non-tumor lung tissue. The receptors stem from a woman in her 70s with non-small cell lung cancer.

Concerning this clonotype itself: Mismatch with germline at one junction end may stem from a read error. The rearrangement joins TRBV11-2 to TRBJ2-5, with 11 bases lining up with TRBD2. Germline-derived CDR1 and CDR2 are SGHAT and FQNNGV. The length of the CDR3 is 18 residues. CDR3 sequence reads: CASSLGGLAGGLQETQCF. In DNA, the CDR3 is TGTGCCAGCAGCTTAGGAGGATTAGCGGGAGGGCTCCAAGAGACCCAGTGTTTC.

This clonotype was detected many times. The CDR3 DNA sequence: TGTGCCAGCAGCCCCATTCTTGCAACTAATGAAAAACTGTTTTTT. Its translation: CASSPILATNEKLFF. The V gene is TRBV7-9, the J gene TRBJ1-4; D ambiguous. In germline, CDR1 is SEHNR, CDR2 FQNEAQ (reference sequence). Trimming took off 5 bases at V and 0 bases at J, with 10 bases between the two ends. This CDR3 is built from 15 residues.

As regards this clonotype: Sequence at one end of the junction differs from germline and may be a read error. V is TRBV4-1 and J is TRBJ1-1; D is unresolved. Germline CDR1 and CDR2: MGHRA and YSYEKL. The CDR3 has 14 residues. Here the CDR3 DNA reads TGCGCCAGCAGCCACCGGGCAGAGAACACCGAAGCTTTCTTC. It translates to CASSHRAENTEAFF.

The chain employs TRBV7-3 and TRBJ2-1, with TRBD2 matching over 7 bases. This CDR3 is built from 15 residues. The V gene's germline CDR1 is SGHTA and CDR2 FQGTGA. The V gene end was trimmed by 5 bases and the J gene end by 5 bases; junction bases not matched to a gene: 9. CDR3 residues: CASSPAASGHNEQFF. CDR3 nucleotide sequence: TGTGCCAGCAGCCCAGCGGCTAGCGGCCACAATGAGCAGTTCTTC.

There are a few counts of this clonotype. A clone one base away is much larger, so this may be a read error. The J gene is TRBJ2-1, the V gene TRBV5-4, with TRBD2 matching 12 bases. CDR1 and CDR2 (germline): SGHNT, YYREEE (reference sequence). This CDR3 spans 15 amino acids. The CDR3 protein is CACSSTSGGIYEQFF. The CDR3 region has the DNA TGTGCCTGCAGCTCGACTAGCGGGGGCATCTATGAGCAGTTCTTC.

This clonotype has at least ten counts. One junction end does not reproduce the germline sequence, and a read error may be involved. V is TRBV13 and J is TRBJ2-1; 12 bases fit TRBD1. This CDR3 has 14 residues. Germline lookup yields CDR1 PRHDT and CDR2 FYEKMQ (reference sequence). This CDR3 is CASSLGTGGNEQFF. CDR3 DNA: TGTGCCAGCAGCCTAGGGACAGGGGGCAACGAGCAGTTCTTC.

Worth noting for this clonotype: The CDR3 carries no conserved terminal phenylalanine or tryptophan, so it likely arises from a read error. The CDR3 reads CASSFLVAASYEQYY. DNA for the CDR3: TGTGCCAGCAGCTTTCTTGTAGCGGCCTCCTACGAGCAGTACTAC. The chain is built from TRBV7-2 and TRBJ2-7; possible D gene TRBD2, 6 bases. The V end lost 3 bases, the J end lost 0 bases, and 12 bases lay between the germline ends. The CDR3 covers 15 residues. The germline V gene encodes CDR1 SGHTA and CDR2 FQGNSA.

This clonotype occurred a few times. The V and J genes are TRBV28 and TRBJ2-7; the match to TRBD1 covers 11 bases. The V gene's germline CDR1 is MDHEN and CDR2 SYDVKM. The V gene end was trimmed by 7 bases and the J gene end by 11 bases; junction bases not matched to a gene: 13. CDR3 length: 14 amino acids. The CDR3 reads CASNPTGTGGSEYF. For the CDR3, the DNA is TGTGCCAGCAATCCCACCGGGACAGGGGGGAGTGAGTACTTC.

This clonotype was detected a few times. The chain has TRBV7-8 and TRBJ2-7; 10 bases fit TRBD2. This CDR3 is 16 amino acids long. The germline V gene has CDR1 SGHVS and CDR2 FQNEAQ. V trimming: 6 bases; J trimming: 7 bases; junction bases outside the gene matches: 15. CDR3 coding DNA: TGTGCCAGCAGTTCTCTTGAGCGGGAGGGCCAACGGGAGCAGTACTTC. Its translation: CASSSLEREGQREQYF.